This T cell receptor beta chain was identified during a study of blood T cell repertoires in COVID-19. Study at large: There were acute and convalescent COVID-19 samples, and they came from the United States, Italy and Spain. T cells, B-cell-depleted T cells, or PBMCs provided the cDNA or gDNA that served as material.

This clone came up once. Profiled with immunoSEQ multiplex PCR; TCRdb holds only in-frame clones, not every one. The sample lists about 90,000 clones, 65% to 85% seen once, with 30% to 35% in the top ten. This clonotype was obtained from a woman of 80 years or more with active or convalescent COVID-19. Input material: peripheral blood.

CDR3 residues: CASSQDTGGWETQYF. The CDR3, as DNA: TGTGCCAGCAGCCAAGATACAGGGGGTTGGGAGACCCAGTACTTC. The V gene is TRBV4-2, the J gene TRBJ2-5; 8 bases match TRBD1. Germline CDR1 and CDR2: LGHNA and YNFKEQ. Germline trimming cut 0 bases from V and 5 bases from J; bases unmatched to any gene: 5. This CDR3 comprises 15 residues.